This T cell receptor (beta chain) was sequenced for a study of cytomegalovirus exposure and HLA in healthy donors. General study results and limits: Most TCR beta V segments were productive about 87% or about 30% of the time in an earlier analysis.

A word on this clone: Its antigen is not known.

Primers: 60 Vbeta forward and 13 Jbeta reverse. TCRdb's table, derived via immunoSEQ multiplex PCR, lists solely in-frame clones and lacks some. The sample contains about 160,000 clones, over 65% of which appear only once. Germline-derived CDR1 and CDR2 are SGHTA and FQGNSA. Trimming at V came to 4 bases and at J to 8 bases, leaving 4 bases not matched to a gene. CDR3 size: 13 residues. Sequenced sample: PBMCs. This TCR derives from a man between 40 and 49 years old in good health and CMV-seropositive. The gene calls are TRBV7-2 and TRBJ2-4; 8 nucleotides agree with TRBD1. The CDR3 coding sequence is TGTGCCAGCAGCTCCGGACAGGGATACATTCAGTACTTC. Amino acids: CASSSGQGYIQYF.